This entry features one T cell receptor beta chain sequence. What it binds is unknown. This specimen comes from a study of CD8+ T cells in alopecia areata. Overall study findings and caveats: The study found that many expanded lesional clones persisted in scalp and blood during tofacitinib.

cDNA reverse transcribed from extracted RNA served as the sequencing template. Data came from immunoSEQ multiplex PCR; TCRdb stores just in-frame clones and leaves some out. The top ten hold approximately 1.4% of the sample, which has 150,000 to 200,000 clones, about 65% seen once. The CDR3 consists of 15 residues. In germline, CDR1 is SNHLY, CDR2 FYNNEI. V was cut by 7 bases and J by 4 bases, with 17 bases left in between. Noted treatment: oral pan-JAK inhibitor, 5-10 mg twice daily. The sequences come from CD4+ T cells sorted from blood, collected at week 49, from a patient treated with tofacitinib. This TCR was recovered from a human donor with alopecia areata. This sequence joins TRBV2 and TRBJ1-5, with unresolved D. The CDR3 protein is CASKFQVGENQPQHF. CDR3 DNA sequence: TGTGCCAGCAAGTTTCAGGTCGGCGAGAATCAGCCCCAGCATTTT.